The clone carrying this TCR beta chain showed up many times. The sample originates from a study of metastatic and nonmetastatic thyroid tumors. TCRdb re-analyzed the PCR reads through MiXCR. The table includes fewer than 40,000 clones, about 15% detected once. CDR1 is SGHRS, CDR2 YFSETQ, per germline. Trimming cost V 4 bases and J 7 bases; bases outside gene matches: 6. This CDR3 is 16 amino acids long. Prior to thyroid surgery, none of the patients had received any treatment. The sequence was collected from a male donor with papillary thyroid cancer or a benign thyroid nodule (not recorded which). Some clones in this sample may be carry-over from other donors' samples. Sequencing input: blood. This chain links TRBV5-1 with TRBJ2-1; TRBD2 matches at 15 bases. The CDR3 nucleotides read TGCGCCAGCAGCGAGGGACTAGCGGGAGGTACTAATGAGCAGTTCTTC. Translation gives CASSEGLAGGTNEQFF.